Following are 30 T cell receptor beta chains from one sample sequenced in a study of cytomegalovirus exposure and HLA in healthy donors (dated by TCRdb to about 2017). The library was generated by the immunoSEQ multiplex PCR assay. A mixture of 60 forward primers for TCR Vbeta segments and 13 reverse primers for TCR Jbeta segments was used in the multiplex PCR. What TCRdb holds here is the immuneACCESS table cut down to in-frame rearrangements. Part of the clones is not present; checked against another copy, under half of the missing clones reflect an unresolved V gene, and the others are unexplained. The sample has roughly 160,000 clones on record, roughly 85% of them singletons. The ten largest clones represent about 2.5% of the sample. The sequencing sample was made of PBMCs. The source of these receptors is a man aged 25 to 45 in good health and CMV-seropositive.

The CDR3, as DNA: TGTGCCAGCAGCCCAACAGGGTGGAGAGAGACCCAGTACTTC. Translating it yields CASSPTGWRETQYF. This chain uses TRBV7-9 with TRBJ2-5; weak D call: TRBD1 (6 bases). The CDR3 consists of 14 residues. Germline values: CDR1 SEHNR, CDR2 FQNEAQ (reference sequence). Trimming shortened V by 5 bases and J by 4 bases, and 14 bases separated the two germline ends.

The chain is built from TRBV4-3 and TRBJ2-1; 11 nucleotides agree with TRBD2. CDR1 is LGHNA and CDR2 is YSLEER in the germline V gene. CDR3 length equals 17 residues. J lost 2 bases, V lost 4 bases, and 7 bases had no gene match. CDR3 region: CASSREPGLAAYNEQFF. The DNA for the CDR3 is TGCGCCAGCAGCCGAGAACCGGGACTAGCGGCCTACAATGAGCAGTTCTTC.

For the CDR3, the DNA is TGTGCCAGTAGTACGGGACACAGAGATGGCTACACCTTC. It translates to CASSTGHRDGYTF. The V call is TRBV19, the J call TRBJ1-2, with D tentatively TRBD1 (6 bases). This CDR3 contains 13 residues. Trimming removed 4 bases from V and 6 bases from J, with 12 bases in between. Germline V gene lookup returns CDR1 LNHDA and CDR2 SQIVND (reference sequence).

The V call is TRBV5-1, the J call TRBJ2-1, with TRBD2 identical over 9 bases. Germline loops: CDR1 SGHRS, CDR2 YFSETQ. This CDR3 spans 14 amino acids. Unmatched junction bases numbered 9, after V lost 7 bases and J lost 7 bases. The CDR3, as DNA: TGCGCCAGCTCACTTAGCGGGAGCACGAATGAGCAGTTCTTC. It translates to CASSLSGSTNEQFF. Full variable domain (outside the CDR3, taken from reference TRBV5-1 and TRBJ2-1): KAGVTQTPRYLIKTRGQQVTLSCSPISGHRSVSWYQQTPGQGLQFLFEYFSETQRNKGNFPGRFSGRQFSNSRSEMNVSTLELGDSALYLCASSLSGSTNEQFFGPGTRLTVL.

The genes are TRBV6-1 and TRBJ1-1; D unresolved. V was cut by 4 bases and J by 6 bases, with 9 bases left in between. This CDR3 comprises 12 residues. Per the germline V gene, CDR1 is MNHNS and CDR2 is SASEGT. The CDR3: CASSVREAEAFF. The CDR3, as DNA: TGTGCCAGCAGTGTCCGTGAGGCTGAAGCTTTCTTT.

CDR3 loop: CATSRARTGNVEAFF. CDR3 bases: TGTGCCACCAGCAGAGCTCGGACAGGGAATGTTGAAGCTTTCTTT. The J gene is TRBJ1-1, the V gene TRBV15; 8 bases align to TRBD1. The CDR3 is 15 amino acids. J gave up 7 bases and V 1 base, and 8 bases lay outside the gene matches. The germline CDR1 and CDR2 sequences are LNHNV and YYDKDF (reference sequence).

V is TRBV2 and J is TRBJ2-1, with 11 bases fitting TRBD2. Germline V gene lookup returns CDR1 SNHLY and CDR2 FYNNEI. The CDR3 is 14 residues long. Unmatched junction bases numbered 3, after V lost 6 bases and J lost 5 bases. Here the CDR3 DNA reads TGTGCCAGCAGACCGGGACTAGCGGACAATGAGCAGTTCTTC. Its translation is CASRPGLADNEQFF.

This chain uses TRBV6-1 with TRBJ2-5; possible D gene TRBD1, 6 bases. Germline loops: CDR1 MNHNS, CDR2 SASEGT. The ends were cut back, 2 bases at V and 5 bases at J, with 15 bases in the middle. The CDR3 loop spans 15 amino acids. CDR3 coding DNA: TGTGCCAGCAGTGAAAGTAGGGGGAACAGGGAGACCCAGTACTTC. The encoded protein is CASSESRGNRETQYF.

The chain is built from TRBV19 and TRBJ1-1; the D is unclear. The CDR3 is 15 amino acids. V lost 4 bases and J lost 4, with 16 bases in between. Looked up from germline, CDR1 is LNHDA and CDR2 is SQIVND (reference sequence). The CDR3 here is CASSTREEGSTEAFF. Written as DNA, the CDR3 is TGTGCCAGTAGTACCCGCGAGGAGGGCAGCACTGAAGCTTTCTTT.

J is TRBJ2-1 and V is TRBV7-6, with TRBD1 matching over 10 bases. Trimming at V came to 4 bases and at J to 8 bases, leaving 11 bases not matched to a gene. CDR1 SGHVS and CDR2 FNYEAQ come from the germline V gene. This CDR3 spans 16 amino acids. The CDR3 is CASSWRDRGEQHEQFF. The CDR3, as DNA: TGTGCCAGCAGCTGGAGGGACAGGGGTGAACAACATGAGCAGTTCTTC. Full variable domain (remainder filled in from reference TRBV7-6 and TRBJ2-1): GAGVSQSPRYKVTKRGQDVALRCDPISGHVSLYWYRQALGQGPEFLTYFNYEAQQDKSGLPNDRFSAERPEGSISTLTIQRTEQRDSAMYRCASSWRDRGEQHEQFFGPGTRLTVL.

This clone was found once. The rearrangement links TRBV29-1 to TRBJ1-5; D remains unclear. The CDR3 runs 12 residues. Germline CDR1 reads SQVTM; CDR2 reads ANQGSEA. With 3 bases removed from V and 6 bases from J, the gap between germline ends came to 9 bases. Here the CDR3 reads CSVEDGVQPQHF. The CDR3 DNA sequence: TGCAGCGTTGAGGACGGGGTTCAGCCCCAGCATTTT. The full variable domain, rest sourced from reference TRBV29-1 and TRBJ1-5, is SAVISQKPSRDICQRGTSLTIQCQVDSQVTMMFWYRQQPGQSLTLIATANQGSEATYESGFVIDKFPISRPNLTFSTLTVSNMSPEDSSIYLCSVEDGVQPQHFGDGTRLSIL.

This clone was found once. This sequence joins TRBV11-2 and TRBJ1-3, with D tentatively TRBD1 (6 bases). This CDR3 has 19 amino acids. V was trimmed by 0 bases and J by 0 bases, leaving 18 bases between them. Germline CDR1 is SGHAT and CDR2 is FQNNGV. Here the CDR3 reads CASSLEGFGTPYSGNTIYF. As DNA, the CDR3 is TGTGCCAGCAGCTTAGAAGGCTTCGGGACACCCTACTCTGGAAACACCATATATTTT.

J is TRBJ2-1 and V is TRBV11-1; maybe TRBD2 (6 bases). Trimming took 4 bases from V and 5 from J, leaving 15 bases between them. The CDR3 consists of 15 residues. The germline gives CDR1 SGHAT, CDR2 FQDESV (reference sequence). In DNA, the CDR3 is TGTGCCAGCAGCTGGACCGCGGGAATTAACAATGAGCAGTTCTTC. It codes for CASSWTAGINNEQFF.

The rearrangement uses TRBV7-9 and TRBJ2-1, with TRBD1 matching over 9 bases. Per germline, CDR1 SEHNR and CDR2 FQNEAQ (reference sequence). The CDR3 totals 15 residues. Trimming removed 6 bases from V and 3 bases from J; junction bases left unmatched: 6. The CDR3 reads CASSSGTGYYNEQFF. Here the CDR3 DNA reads TGTGCCAGCAGTTCCGGGACAGGGTACTACAATGAGCAGTTCTTC.

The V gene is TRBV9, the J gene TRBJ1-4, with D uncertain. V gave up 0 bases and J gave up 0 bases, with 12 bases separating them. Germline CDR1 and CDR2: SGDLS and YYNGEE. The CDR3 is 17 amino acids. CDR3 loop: CASSVDRVLATNEKLFF. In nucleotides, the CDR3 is TGTGCCAGCAGCGTAGATCGGGTTTTGGCAACTAATGAAAAACTGTTTTTT. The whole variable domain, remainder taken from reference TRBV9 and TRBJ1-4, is DSGVTQTPKHLITATGQRVTLRCSPRSGDLSVYWYQQSLDQGLQFLIQYYNGEERAKGNILERFSAQQFPDLHSELNLSSLELGDSALYFCASSVDRVLATNEKLFFGSGTQLSVL.

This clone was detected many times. The CDR3 sequence is CASSLTPRQGARYEQYF. CDR3 nucleotide sequence: TGTGCCAGCAGCTTAACCCCTCGACAGGGGGCCCGTTACGAGCAGTACTTC. V and J are TRBV7-8 and TRBJ2-7; TRBD1 matches at 10 bases. This CDR3 contains 17 residues. Per germline, CDR1 SGHVS and CDR2 FQNEAQ. V shed 2 bases, J shed 4 bases, and the junction held 11 bases outside the gene matches. The full variable domain, in which reference TRBV7-8 and TRBJ2-7 provide the parts outside the CDR3, is GAGVSQSPRYKVAKRGQDVALRCDPISGHVSLFWYQQALGQGPEFLTYFQNEAQLDKSGLPSDRFFAERPEGSVSTLKIQRTQQEDSAVYLCASSLTPRQGARYEQYFGPGTRLTVT.

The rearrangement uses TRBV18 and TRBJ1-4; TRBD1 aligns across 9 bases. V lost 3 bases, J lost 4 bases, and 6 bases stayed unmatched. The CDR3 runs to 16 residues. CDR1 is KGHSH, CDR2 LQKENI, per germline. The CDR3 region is CASSPLGQGGNEKLFF. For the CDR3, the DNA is TGTGCCAGCTCACCCTTGGGACAGGGCGGTAATGAAAAACTGTTTTTT.

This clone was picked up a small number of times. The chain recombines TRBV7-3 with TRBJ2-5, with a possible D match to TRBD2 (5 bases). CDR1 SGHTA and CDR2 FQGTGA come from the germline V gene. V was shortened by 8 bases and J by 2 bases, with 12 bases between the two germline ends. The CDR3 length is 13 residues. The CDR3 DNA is TGTGCCAGCGGACGGACTCCACAAGAGACCCAGTACTTC. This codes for CASGRTPQETQYF.

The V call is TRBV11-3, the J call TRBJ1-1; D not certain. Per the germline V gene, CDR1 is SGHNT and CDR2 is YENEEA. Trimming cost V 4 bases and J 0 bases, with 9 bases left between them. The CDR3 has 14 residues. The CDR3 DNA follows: TGTGCCAGCAGCTCCCTCAGGTTGAACACTGAAGCTTTCTTT. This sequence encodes CASSSLRLNTEAFF.

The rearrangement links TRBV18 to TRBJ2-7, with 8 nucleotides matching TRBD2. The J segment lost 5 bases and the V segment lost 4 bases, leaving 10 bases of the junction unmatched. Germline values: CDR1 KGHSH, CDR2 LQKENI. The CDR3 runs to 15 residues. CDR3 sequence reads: CASSRTEVAGNEQYF. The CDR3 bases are TGTGCCAGCTCACGCACGGAGGTAGCGGGAAACGAGCAGTACTTC.

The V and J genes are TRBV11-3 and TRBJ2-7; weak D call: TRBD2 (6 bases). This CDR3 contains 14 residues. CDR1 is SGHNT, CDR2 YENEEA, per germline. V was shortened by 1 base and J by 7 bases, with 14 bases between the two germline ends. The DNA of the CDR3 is TGTGCCAGCAGCTTAGGGACGGGACTGGAGGAGCAGTACGTC. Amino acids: CASSLGTGLEEQYV.

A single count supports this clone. This CDR3 is CASSQGDTNNEKLFF. The CDR3, as DNA: TGTGCCAGCAGCCAAGGGGACACGAATAATGAAAAACTGTTTTTT. The J gene is TRBJ1-4, the V gene TRBV4-2, with a weak D call TRBD1 (6 bases). The CDR3 extends over 15 amino acids. CDR1 and CDR2 (germline): LGHNA, YNFKEQ. With 1 base removed from V and 4 bases from J, the gap between germline ends came to 10 bases.

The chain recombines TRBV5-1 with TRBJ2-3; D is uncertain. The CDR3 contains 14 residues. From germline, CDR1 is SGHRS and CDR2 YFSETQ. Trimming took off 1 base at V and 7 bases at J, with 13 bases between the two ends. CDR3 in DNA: TGCGCCAGCAGCTTGTGGCAGGCGTTTAATACGCAGTATTTT. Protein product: CASSLWQAFNTQYF.

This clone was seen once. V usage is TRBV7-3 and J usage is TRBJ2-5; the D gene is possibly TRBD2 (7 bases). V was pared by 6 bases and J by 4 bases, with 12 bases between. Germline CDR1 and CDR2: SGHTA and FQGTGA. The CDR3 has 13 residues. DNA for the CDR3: TGTGCCAGCAGTCTCCGGGGGGCAGAGACCCAGTACTTC. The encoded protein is CASSLRGAETQYF.

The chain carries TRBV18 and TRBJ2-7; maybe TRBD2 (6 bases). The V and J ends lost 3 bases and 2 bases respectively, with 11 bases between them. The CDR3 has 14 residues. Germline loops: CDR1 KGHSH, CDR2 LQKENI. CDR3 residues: CASSPRDSPYEQYF. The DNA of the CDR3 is TGTGCCAGCTCACCTCGGGACTCACCCTACGAGCAGTACTTC.

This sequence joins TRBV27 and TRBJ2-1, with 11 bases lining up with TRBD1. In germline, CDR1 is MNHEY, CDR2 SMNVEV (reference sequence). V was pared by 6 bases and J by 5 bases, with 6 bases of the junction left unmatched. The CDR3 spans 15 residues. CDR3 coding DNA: TGTGCCAGCAGCTCCGGGACAGGGGGTGACAATGAGCAGTTCTTC. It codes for CASSSGTGGDNEQFF.

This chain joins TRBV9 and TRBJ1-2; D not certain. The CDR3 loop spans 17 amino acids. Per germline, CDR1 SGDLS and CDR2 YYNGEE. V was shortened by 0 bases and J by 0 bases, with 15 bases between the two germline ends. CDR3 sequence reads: CASSVGGGLGSNYGYTF. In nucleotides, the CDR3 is TGTGCCAGCAGCGTAGGCGGCGGTCTAGGCTCTAACTATGGCTACACCTTC.

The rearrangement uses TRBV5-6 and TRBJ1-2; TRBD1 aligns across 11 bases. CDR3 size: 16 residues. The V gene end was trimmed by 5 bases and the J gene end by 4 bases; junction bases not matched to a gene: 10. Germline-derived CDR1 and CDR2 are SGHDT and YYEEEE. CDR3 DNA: TGTGCCAGCAGGGGGGACAGGGGGACGGTAGGCTATGGCTACACCTTC. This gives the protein CASRGDRGTVGYGYTF.

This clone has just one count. Written as DNA, the CDR3 is TGTGCCAGCGTAATTCGGGACGGGGGTGAGGGGACCCAGTACTTC. It specifies CASVIRDGGEGTQYF. The gene calls are TRBV2 and TRBJ2-5; tentative D call: TRBD2 (6 bases). Germline assignment: CDR1 SNHLY and CDR2 FYNNEI. V was shortened by 8 bases and J by 7 bases, with 23 bases between the two germline ends. This CDR3 is built from 15 residues.

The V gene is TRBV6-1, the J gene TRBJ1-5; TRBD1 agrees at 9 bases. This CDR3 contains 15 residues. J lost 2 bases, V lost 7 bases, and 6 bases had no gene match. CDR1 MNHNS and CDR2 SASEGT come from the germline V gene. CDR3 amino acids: CASTRDRVGNQPQHF. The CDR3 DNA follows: TGTGCCAGCACCCGGGACAGGGTGGGCAATCAGCCCCAGCATTTT.